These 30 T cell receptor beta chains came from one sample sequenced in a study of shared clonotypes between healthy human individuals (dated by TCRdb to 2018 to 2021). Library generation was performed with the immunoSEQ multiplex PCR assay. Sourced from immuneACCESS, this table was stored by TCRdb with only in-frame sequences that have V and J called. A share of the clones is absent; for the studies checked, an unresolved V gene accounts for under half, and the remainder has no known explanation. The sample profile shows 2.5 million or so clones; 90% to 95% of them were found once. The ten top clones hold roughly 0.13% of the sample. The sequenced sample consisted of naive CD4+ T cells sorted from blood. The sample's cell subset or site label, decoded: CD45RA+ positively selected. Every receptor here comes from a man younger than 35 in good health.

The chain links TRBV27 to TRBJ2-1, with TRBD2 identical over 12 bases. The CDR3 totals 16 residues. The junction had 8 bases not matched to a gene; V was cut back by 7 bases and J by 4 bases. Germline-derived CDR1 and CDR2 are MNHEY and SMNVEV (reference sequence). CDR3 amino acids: CASTRTSGDFYNEQFF. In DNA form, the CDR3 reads TGTGCCAGCACCAGGACTAGCGGGGATTTTTACAATGAGCAGTTCTTC.

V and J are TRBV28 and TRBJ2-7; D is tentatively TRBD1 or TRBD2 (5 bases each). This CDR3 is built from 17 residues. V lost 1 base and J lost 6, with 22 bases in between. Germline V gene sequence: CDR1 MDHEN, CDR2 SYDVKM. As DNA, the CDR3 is TGTGCCAGCAGTTTATCCGAGTTGGGGGTTGGGTCGCGCGAGCAGTACTTC. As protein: CASSLSELGVGSREQYF. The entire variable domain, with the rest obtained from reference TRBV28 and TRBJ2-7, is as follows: DVKVTQSSRYLVKRTGEKVFLECVQDMDHENMFWYRQDPGLGLRLIYFSYDVKMKEKGDIPEGYSVSREKKERFSLILESASTNQTSMYLCASSLSELGVGSREQYFGPGTRLTVT.

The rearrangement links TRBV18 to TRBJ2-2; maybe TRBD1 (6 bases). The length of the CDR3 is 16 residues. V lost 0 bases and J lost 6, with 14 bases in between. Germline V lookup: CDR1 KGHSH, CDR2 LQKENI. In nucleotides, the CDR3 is TGTGCCAGCTCACCACCGAACAGGGAACGGCCCGGGGAGCTGTTTTTT. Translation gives CASSPPNRERPGELFF.

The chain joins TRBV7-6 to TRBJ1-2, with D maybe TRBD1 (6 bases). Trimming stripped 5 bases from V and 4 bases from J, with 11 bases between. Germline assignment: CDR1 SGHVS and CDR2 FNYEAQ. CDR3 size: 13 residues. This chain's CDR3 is CASSKDSTYGYTF. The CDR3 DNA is TGTGCCAGCAGCAAGGACAGCACCTATGGCTACACCTTC.

The CDR3 bases are TGCAGCGTTGGGTGGGGCGGCAAACCGGGGGCCAACGTCCTGACTTTC. The encoded protein is CSVGWGGKPGANVLTF. V gene TRBV29-1 combines with J gene TRBJ2-6; TRBD1 is a possible D gene (5 bases). The CDR3 is made up of 16 amino acids. Trimming stripped 4 bases from V and 4 bases from J, with 17 bases between. The V gene's germline CDR1 is SQVTM and CDR2 ANQGSEA.

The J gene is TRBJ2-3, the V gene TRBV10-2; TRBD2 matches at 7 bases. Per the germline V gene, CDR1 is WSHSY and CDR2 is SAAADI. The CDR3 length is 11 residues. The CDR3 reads CSAGGSGTQYF. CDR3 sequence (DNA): TGCTCCGCAGGCGGGAGCGGTACGCAGTATTTT.

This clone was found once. For the CDR3, the DNA is TGCAGTTCCCCGCGAGTCTATGGCTACACCTTC. It is translated as CSSPRVYGYTF. This chain uses TRBV20-1 with TRBJ1-2; D is uncertain. The V gene's germline CDR1 is DFQATT and CDR2 SNEGSKA (reference sequence). The CDR3 has 11 amino acids. Trimming cost V 8 bases and J 4 bases, with 11 bases left between them.

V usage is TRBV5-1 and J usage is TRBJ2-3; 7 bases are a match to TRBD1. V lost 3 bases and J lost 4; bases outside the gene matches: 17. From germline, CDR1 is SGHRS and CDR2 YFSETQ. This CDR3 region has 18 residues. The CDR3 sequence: CASSSGLAGIGGPDTQYF. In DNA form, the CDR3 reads TGCGCCAGCAGCTCAGGGCTAGCCGGCATAGGGGGCCCAGATACGCAGTATTTT.

This CDR3 reads CASSRGSYNEQFF. CDR3 DNA: TGTGCCAGCAGCCGGGGGTCCTACAATGAGCAGTTCTTC. The J gene is TRBJ2-1, the V gene TRBV14; D may correspond to TRBD1 or TRBD2 (5 bases each). With 4 bases removed from V and 1 base from J, the gap between germline ends came to 5 bases. The CDR3 consists of 13 residues. Germline CDR1 and CDR2: SGHDN and FVKESK.

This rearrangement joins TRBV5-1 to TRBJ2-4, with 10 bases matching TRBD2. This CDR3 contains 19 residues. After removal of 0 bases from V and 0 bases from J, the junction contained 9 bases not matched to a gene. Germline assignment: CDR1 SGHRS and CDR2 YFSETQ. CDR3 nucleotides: TGCGCCAGCAGCTTGGTTCCAGCGGGAGGGCCCCTAGCCAAAAACATTCAGTACTTC. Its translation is CASSLVPAGGPLAKNIQYF.

The CDR3 reads CASSLMGGTEKLFF. Written as DNA, the CDR3 is TGTGCCAGCAGCTTAATGGGGGGAACAGAAAAACTGTTTTTT. The chain joins TRBV11-2 to TRBJ1-4; D perhaps matches TRBD1 (5 bases). CDR3 length equals 14 residues. The germline V gene encodes CDR1 SGHAT and CDR2 FQNNGV. The V gene lost 2 bases and the J gene lost 8 bases, with 12 bases spanning the gap.

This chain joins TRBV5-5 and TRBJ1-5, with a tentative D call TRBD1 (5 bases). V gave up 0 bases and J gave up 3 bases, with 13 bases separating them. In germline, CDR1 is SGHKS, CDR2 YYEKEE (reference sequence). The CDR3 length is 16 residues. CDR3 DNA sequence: TGTGCCAGCAGCTTGGGTGGGGCAGGCACCAATCAGCCCCAGCATTTT. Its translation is CASSLGGAGTNQPQHF. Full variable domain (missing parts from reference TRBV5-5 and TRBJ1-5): DAGVTQSPTHLIKTRGQQVTLRCSPISGHKSVSWYQQVLGQGPQFIFQYYEKEERGRGNFPDRFSARQFPNYSSELNVNALLLGDSALYLCASSLGGAGTNQPQHFGDGTRLSIL.

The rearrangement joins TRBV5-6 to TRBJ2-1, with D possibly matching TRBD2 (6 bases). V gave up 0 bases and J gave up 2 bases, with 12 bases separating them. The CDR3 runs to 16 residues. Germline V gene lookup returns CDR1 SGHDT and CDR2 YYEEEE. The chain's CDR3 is CASSLGRGNAYNEQFF. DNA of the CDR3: TGTGCCAGCAGCTTGGGCCGCGGGAATGCCTACAATGAGCAGTTCTTC.

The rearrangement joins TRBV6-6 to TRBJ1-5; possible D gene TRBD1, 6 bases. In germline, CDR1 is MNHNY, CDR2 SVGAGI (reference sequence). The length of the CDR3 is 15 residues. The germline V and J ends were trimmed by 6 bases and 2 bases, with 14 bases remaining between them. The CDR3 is CASSPQGTGNQPQHF. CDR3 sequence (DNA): TGTGCCAGCAGCCCTCAGGGGACGGGCAATCAGCCCCAGCATTTT.

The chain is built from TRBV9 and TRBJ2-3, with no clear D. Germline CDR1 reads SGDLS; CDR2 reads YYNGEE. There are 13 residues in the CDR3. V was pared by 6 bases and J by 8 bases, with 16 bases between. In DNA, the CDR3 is TGTGCCAGCACCACGTCCACCGCGCCTACGCAGTATTTT. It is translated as CASTTSTAPTQYF.

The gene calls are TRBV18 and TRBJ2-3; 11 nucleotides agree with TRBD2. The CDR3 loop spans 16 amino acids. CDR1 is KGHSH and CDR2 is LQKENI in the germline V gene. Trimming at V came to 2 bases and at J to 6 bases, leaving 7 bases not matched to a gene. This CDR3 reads CASSPRTSGFSDTQYF. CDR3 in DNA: TGTGCCAGCTCACCAAGGACTAGCGGGTTCTCGGATACGCAGTATTTT.

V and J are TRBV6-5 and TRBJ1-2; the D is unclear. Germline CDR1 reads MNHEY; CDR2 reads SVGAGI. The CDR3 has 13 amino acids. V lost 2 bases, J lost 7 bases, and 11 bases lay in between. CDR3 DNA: TGTGCCAGCAGTTACGATTCTGGCGGTGGCTACACCTTC. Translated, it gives CASSYDSGGGYTF.

The DNA for the CDR3 is TGTGCCAGTAGTATCTCCCCTGGCTCAGGGAGGGAAAAACTGTTTTTT. It encodes CASSISPGSGREKLFF. This chain connects TRBV19 to TRBJ1-4; possibly TRBD1 for D (5 bases). The V gene's germline CDR1 is LNHDA and CDR2 SQIVND (reference sequence). The CDR3 has 16 residues. Trimming left V 3 bases short and J 8 bases short, with 19 bases between.

CDR3 loop: CASSFRTSSYNEQFF. The CDR3 DNA is TGTGCCAGCAGCTTCCGGACAAGCTCCTACAATGAGCAGTTCTTC. The V call is TRBV5-5, the J call TRBJ2-1, with a tentative D call TRBD1 (5 bases). Looked up from germline, CDR1 is SGHKS and CDR2 is YYEKEE (reference sequence). This CDR3 has 15 residues. The germline V and J ends were trimmed by 2 bases and 0 bases, with 9 bases remaining between them. Full variable domain (missing parts from reference TRBV5-5 and TRBJ2-1): DAGVTQSPTHLIKTRGQQVTLRCSPISGHKSVSWYQQVLGQGPQFIFQYYEKEERGRGNFPDRFSARQFPNYSSELNVNALLLGDSALYLCASSFRTSSYNEQFFGPGTRLTVL.

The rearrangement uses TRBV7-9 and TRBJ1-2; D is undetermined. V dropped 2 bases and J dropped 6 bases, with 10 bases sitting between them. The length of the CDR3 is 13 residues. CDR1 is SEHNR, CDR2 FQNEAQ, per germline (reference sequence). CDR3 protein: CASSLITVDGYTF. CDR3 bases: TGTGCCAGCAGCTTAATTACGGTCGATGGCTACACCTTC.

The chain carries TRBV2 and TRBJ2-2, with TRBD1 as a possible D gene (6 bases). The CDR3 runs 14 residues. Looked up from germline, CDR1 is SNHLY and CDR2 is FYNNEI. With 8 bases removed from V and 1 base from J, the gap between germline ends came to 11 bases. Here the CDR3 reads CASGGGRNTGELFF. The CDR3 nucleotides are TGTGCCAGCGGGGGCGGCAGGAACACCGGGGAGCTGTTTTTT.

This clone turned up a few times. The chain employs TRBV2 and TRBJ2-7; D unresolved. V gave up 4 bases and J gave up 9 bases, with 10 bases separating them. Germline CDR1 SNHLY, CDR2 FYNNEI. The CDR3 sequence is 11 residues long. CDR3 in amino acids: CASSVAGWQYF. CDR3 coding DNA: TGTGCCAGCAGTGTTGCCGGATGGCAGTACTTC.

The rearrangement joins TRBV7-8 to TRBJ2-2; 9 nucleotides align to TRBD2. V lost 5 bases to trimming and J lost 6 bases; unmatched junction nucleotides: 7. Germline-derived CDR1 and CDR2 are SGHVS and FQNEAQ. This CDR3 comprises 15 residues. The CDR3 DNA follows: TGTGCCAGCAGCCACTTAGCGGGAGAGGCCGGGGAGCTGTTTTTT. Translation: CASSHLAGEAGELFF.

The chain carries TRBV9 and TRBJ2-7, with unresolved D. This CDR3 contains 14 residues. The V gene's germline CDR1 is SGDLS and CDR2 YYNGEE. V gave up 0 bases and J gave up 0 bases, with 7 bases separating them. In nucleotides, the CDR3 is TGTGCCAGCAGCGTAGGTCAGGTCTCCTACGAGCAGTACTTC. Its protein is CASSVGQVSYEQYF.

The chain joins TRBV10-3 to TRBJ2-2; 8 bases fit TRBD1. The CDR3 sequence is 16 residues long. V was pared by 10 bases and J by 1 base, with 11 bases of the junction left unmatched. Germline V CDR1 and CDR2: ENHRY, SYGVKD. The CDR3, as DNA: TGTGCCACCACAGGGGGAGGACACTTGAACACCGGGGAGCTGTTTTTT. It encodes CATTGGGHLNTGELFF.

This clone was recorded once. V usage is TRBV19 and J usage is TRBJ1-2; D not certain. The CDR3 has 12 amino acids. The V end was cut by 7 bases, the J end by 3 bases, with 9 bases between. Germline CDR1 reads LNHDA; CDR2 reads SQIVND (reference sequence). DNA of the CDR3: TGTGCCAGTAACAAGGCGGACTATGGCTACACCTTC. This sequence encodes CASNKADYGYTF.

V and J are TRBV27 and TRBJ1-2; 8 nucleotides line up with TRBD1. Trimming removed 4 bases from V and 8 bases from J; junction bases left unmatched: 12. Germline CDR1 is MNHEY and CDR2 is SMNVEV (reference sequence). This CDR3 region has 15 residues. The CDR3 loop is CASSYRTGILGGYTF. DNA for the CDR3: TGTGCCAGCAGTTACAGGACAGGGATTTTAGGGGGCTACACCTTC.

CDR3 DNA sequence: TGTGCCACCCGGACTAGCGGGGGGGACGGGGAGCTGTTTTTT. Residues: CATRTSGGDGELFF. The chain couples TRBV10-3 to TRBJ2-2, with 15 bases matching TRBD2. Per germline, CDR1 ENHRY and CDR2 SYGVKD. There are 14 residues in the CDR3. The V segment lost 10 bases and the J segment 7 bases; nucleotides outside the gene matches: 4.

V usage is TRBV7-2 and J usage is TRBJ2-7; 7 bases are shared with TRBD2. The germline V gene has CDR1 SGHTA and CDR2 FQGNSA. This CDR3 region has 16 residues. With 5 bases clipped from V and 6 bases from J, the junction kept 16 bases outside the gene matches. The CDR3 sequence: CASSQRRGSQSIEQYF. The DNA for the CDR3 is TGTGCCAGCAGCCAACGTCGCGGGAGTCAGTCGATCGAGCAGTACTTC.

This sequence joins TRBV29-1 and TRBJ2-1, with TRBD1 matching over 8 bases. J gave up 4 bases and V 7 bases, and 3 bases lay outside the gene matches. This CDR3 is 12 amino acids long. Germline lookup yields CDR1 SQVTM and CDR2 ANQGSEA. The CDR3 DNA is TGCAGCGCCGGACAGGGTTACAATGAGCAGTTCTTC. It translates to CSAGQGYNEQFF.